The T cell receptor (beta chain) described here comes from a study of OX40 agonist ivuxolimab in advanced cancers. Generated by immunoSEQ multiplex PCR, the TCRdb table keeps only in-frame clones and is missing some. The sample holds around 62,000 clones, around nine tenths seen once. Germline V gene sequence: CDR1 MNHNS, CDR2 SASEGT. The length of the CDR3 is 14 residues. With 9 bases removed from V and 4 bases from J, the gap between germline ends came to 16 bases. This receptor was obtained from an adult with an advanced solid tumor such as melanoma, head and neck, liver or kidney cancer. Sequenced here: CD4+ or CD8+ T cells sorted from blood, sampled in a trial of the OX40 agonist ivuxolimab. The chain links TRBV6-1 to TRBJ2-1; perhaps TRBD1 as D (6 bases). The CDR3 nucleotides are TGTGCCAGTGGGACAATCGGTGTATACAATGAGCAGTTCTTC. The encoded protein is CASGTIGVYNEQFF.